The 12 T cell receptor beta chains below all came from one sample that was sequenced in a study of shared clonotypes between healthy human individuals. Clones were sequenced by immunoSEQ multiplex PCR, and TCRdb holds only the in-frame ones, with some missing. The sample includes fewer than 850,000 clones, approximately 75% of them seen just once. The specimen was memory CD4+ T cells sorted from blood. Regarding subset: CD45RA-negative fraction. All receptors derive from a woman under 40 in good health.

The chain joins TRBV5-1 to TRBJ2-5; 12 bases agree with TRBD2. The germline CDR1 and CDR2 sequences are SGHRS and YFSETQ. Germline trimming cut 0 bases from V and 5 bases from J; bases unmatched to any gene: 5. This CDR3 has 16 residues. CDR3 nucleotides: TGCGCCAGCAGCTTGGCTCTAGCGGGAGGGGTGGAGACCCAGTACTTC. Its translation: CASSLALAGGVETQYF. The complete variable domain, with remaining parts taken from reference TRBV5-1 and TRBJ2-5, reads KAGVTQTPRYLIKTRGQQVTLSCSPISGHRSVSWYQQTPGQGLQFLFEYFSETQRNKGNFPGRFSGRQFSNSRSEMNVSTLELGDSALYLCASSLALAGGVETQYFGPGTRLLVL.

The rearrangement links TRBV6-6 to TRBJ2-5, with 8 nucleotides matching TRBD2. TRBJ2-7 explains the end of the DNA better; the J call may be wrong. The CDR3 is 16 residues long. Germline loops: CDR1 MNHNY, CDR2 SVGAGI (reference sequence). The CDR3 protein is CASSSPNLAGAVEQYF. CDR3 DNA: TGTGCCAGCAGTTCCCCTAACCTAGCGGGTGCCGTCGAGCAGTACTTC.

V is TRBV18 and J is TRBJ1-1; the D is unclear. V was cut by 6 bases and J by 0 bases, with 11 bases left in between. Germline lookup yields CDR1 KGHSH and CDR2 LQKENI. This CDR3 has 14 amino acids. In DNA, the CDR3 is TGTGCCAGCTCGCCGACGGCCCTGAACACTGAAGCTTTCTTT. Translated, it gives CASSPTALNTEAFF.

V usage is TRBV14 and J usage is TRBJ2-7; TRBD2 is a possible D gene (5 bases). This CDR3 has 17 residues. Germline CDR1 SGHDN, CDR2 FVKESK. V was clipped by 4 bases and J by 0 bases, with 19 bases between them. The CDR3 protein is CASSRSFEPRGSYEQYF. The CDR3 coding sequence is TGTGCCAGCAGCCGATCTTTTGAGCCACGGGGCTCCTACGAGCAGTACTTC.

Of note for this clone: One junction end disagrees with the germline gene, perhaps due to a read error. The chain couples TRBV23-1 to TRBJ2-2; possible D gene TRBD2, 5 bases. TRBV23-1 is an ORF, and what it does is uncertain. This CDR3 contains 13 residues. In DNA form, the CDR3 reads TGCGCCAGCATATTAGCGAAGACCGGGGAGCTGTTTTTT. It translates to CASILAKTGELFF.

The V and J genes are TRBV11-1 and TRBJ2-2; D is possibly TRBD2 (6 bases). The V gene's germline CDR1 is SGHAT and CDR2 FQDESV (reference sequence). Trimming pared 5 bases from V and 7 bases from J, leaving 17 bases between. This CDR3 spans 15 amino acids. The CDR3 loop is CASSPSIEGGGELFF. The CDR3 DNA reads TGTGCCAGCAGCCCTTCCATTGAGGGAGGCGGGGAGCTGTTTTTT.

The V gene is TRBV7-2, the J gene TRBJ2-6, with unresolved D. This CDR3 comprises 14 residues. CDR1 SGHTA and CDR2 FQGNSA come from the germline V gene. V was trimmed by 5 bases and J by 0 bases, leaving 5 bases between them. Here the CDR3 DNA reads TGTGCCAGCAGCCAGCACTCTGGGGCCAACGTCCTGACTTTC. Its translation is CASSQHSGANVLTF.

V usage is TRBV5-1 and J usage is TRBJ2-5; 7 nucleotides agree with TRBD1. The CDR3 is 18 residues long. Germline-derived CDR1 and CDR2 are SGHRS and YFSETQ. J gave up 0 bases and V 3 bases, and 14 bases lay outside the gene matches. The CDR3 DNA sequence: TGCGCCAGCAGCTCCCGGACAGGCAAATCGGCTAACCAAGAGACCCAGTACTTC. Translating gives CASSSRTGKSANQETQYF.

This clone was recorded only once. This sequence joins TRBV6-5 and TRBJ2-3, with TRBD2 matching 8 bases. Losses at the gene ends were 7 bases for V and 4 bases for J; bases not matched to a gene: 10. The CDR3 spans 15 residues. Germline V gene sequence: CDR1 MNHEY, CDR2 SVGAGI. CDR3 residues: CASTQNGLAADTQYF. The CDR3 nucleotides are TGTGCCAGCACCCAAAACGGACTAGCTGCAGATACGCAGTATTTT.

This clone has just a few counts. This rearrangement joins TRBV10-1 to TRBJ2-3, with a possible D match to TRBD1 (5 bases). V shed 0 bases and J shed 9 bases, with 10 bases lying between them. CDR1 and CDR2 (germline): WNHNN, SYGVQD (reference sequence). The CDR3 is 13 amino acids. The CDR3 DNA is TGCGCCAGCAGTGAGTCAGGGGCAGGGACGCAGTATTTT. Translating it yields CASSESGAGTQYF.

V gene TRBV25-1 combines with J gene TRBJ1-2; possible D gene TRBD1, 6 bases. The CDR3 is 16 amino acids. Germline CDR1 MGHDK, CDR2 SYGVNS. The V end lost 3 bases, the J end lost 4 bases, and 18 bases lay between the germline ends. The CDR3: CASSDSSDRRVYGYTF. In DNA form, the CDR3 reads TGTGCCAGCAGTGATTCGTCCGACAGGAGAGTCTATGGCTACACCTTC.

The chain uses TRBV6-5 and TRBJ1-2; 9 bases map to TRBD1. Germline trimming cut 2 bases from V and 12 bases from J; bases unmatched to any gene: 7. Germline V gene lookup returns CDR1 MNHEY and CDR2 SVGAGI. The length of the CDR3 is 13 residues. The CDR3: CASSYGTGWGDTF. In DNA, the CDR3 is TGTGCCAGCAGTTACGGGACAGGGTGGGGAGACACCTTC.